A selection of T cell receptor beta chains follows, all from one sample in a study of PD-L1 blockade in urothelial cancer. The repertoire was sequenced with immunoSEQ multiplex PCR; TCRdb's copy has only in-frame clones and lacks some. The table has approximately 90,000 clones, over 75% seen once. Source: PBMCs, taken around atezolizumab (anti-PD-L1) treatment. Every receptor here comes from a man in his fifties or sixties with urothelial cancer. The CDR3 runs from the conserved cysteine through the conserved F or W. A D gene is named only where the DNA matches it firmly. Clone size is not always given. Where it is, it says once, few, many or a class for expanded clones.

abundance: NA; j_gene: TRBJ1-3; v_gene: TRBV30; d_gene: NA; CDR3aa: CAWIHYSGNTIYF; CDR3nt: TGTGCCTGGATCCACTACTCTGGAAACACCATATATTTT
abundance: NA; j_gene: TRBJ1-2; v_gene: TRBV6-6; d_gene: TRBD1; CDR3aa: CASHRGLDGYTF; CDR3nt: TGTGCCAGCCACAGGGGGCTCGATGGCTACACCTTC
abundance: NA; j_gene: TRBJ2-5; v_gene: TRBV5-1; d_gene: TRBD2; CDR3aa: CASSRGTSGQETQYF; CDR3nt: TGCGCCAGCAGCCGCGGGACTAGCGGGCAAGAGACCCAGTACTTC
abundance: NA; j_gene: TRBJ2-5; v_gene: TRBV19; d_gene: NA; CDR3aa: CASTPHHTGLETQYF; CDR3nt: TGTGCCAGTACTCCCCATCATACAGGGCTGGAGACCCAGTACTTC
abundance: NA; j_gene: TRBJ2-2; v_gene: TRBV11-3; d_gene: NA; CDR3aa: CASQGQNTGELFF; CDR3nt: TGTGCCAGCCAGGGACAGAACACCGGGGAGCTGTTTTTT
abundance: NA; j_gene: TRBJ2-1; v_gene: TRBV28; d_gene: TRBD2; CDR3aa: CASSLWTSGKDEQFF; CDR3nt: TGTGCCAGCAGTTTATGGACTAGCGGGAAGGATGAGCAGTTCTTC
abundance: NA; j_gene: TRBJ1-1; v_gene: TRBV27; d_gene: NA; CDR3aa: CASSLLREGTEAFF; CDR3nt: TGTGCCAGCAGTTTATTGAGGGAAGGCACTGAAGCTTTCTTT
abundance: NA; j_gene: TRBJ2-7; v_gene: TRBV6-1; d_gene: TRBD1; CDR3aa: CASSNRAGTDYEQYF; CDR3nt: TGTGCCAGCAGCAACCGAGCAGGGACAGACTACGAGCAGTACTTC
abundance: NA; j_gene: TRBJ2-7; v_gene: TRBV28; d_gene: TRBD2; CDR3aa: CASSLPIAGGLRQYF; CDR3nt: TGTGCCAGCAGTTTACCCATCGCGGGAGGCCTACGGCAGTACTTC
abundance: many; j_gene: TRBJ2-1; v_gene: TRBV7-3; d_gene: TRBD1; CDR3aa: CASSPRQGRYNEQFF; CDR3nt: TGTGCCAGCAGCCCCAGACAGGGGAGGTACAATGAGCAGTTCTTC
abundance: NA; j_gene: TRBJ1-4; v_gene: TRBV28; d_gene: TRBD1; CDR3aa: CASSLTGRIYEKLFF; CDR3nt: TGTGCCAGCAGTTTGACAGGGCGGATCTATGAAAAACTGTTTTTT
abundance: NA; j_gene: TRBJ2-5; v_gene: TRBV18; d_gene: NA; CDR3aa: CASSPSGQETQYF; CDR3nt: TGTGCCAGCTCACCGTCAGGGCAGGAGACCCAGTACTTC
abundance: once; j_gene: TRBJ2-1; v_gene: TRBV7-9; d_gene: TRBD2; CDR3aa: CASSSPRSGAYNEQFF; CDR3nt: TGTGCCAGCAGCTCCCCCCGAAGCGGGGCTTACAATGAGCAGTTCTTC
abundance: NA; j_gene: TRBJ2-5; v_gene: TRBV6-6; d_gene: NA; CDR3aa: CASSYSRVETQYF; CDR3nt: TGTGCCAGCAGTTACTCGAGGGTGGAGACCCAGTACTTC
abundance: NA; j_gene: TRBJ2-3; v_gene: TRBV28; d_gene: NA; CDR3aa: CASSQGFSTDTQYF; CDR3nt: TGTGCCAGCAGTCAGGGGTTTTCCACAGATACGCAGTATTTT
abundance: NA; j_gene: TRBJ2-1; v_gene: TRBV5-6; d_gene: NA; CDR3aa: CASSLKLFRSYNEQFF; CDR3nt: TGTGCCAGCAGCTTGAAGTTGTTCCGGTCCTACAATGAGCAGTTCTTC
abundance: NA; j_gene: TRBJ1-2; v_gene: TRBV4-1; d_gene: NA; CDR3aa: CASSQAGPYGYTF; CDR3nt: TGCGCCAGCAGCCAAGCAGGGCCGTATGGCTACACCTTC
abundance: once; j_gene: TRBJ2-1; v_gene: TRBV7-3; d_gene: NA; CDR3aa: CASSHPAPGEQFF; CDR3nt: TGTGCCAGCAGCCACCCAGCTCCGGGTGAGCAGTTCTTC
abundance: NA; j_gene: TRBJ2-1; v_gene: TRBV15; d_gene: TRBD1; CDR3aa: CATSRGQGDYNEQFF; CDR3nt: TGTGCCACCAGCAGAGGACAGGGTGACTACAATGAGCAGTTCTTC
abundance: NA; j_gene: TRBJ2-7; v_gene: TRBV28; d_gene: NA; CDR3aa: CASSSPDSGEQYF; CDR3nt: TGTGCCAGCAGTTCCCCGGACAGTGGCGAGCAGTACTTC
abundance: NA; j_gene: TRBJ1-2; v_gene: TRBV6-5; d_gene: TRBD1; CDR3aa: CASRAAGGADGYTF; CDR3nt: TGTGCCAGCAGAGCTGCAGGGGGCGCCGATGGCTACACCTTC
abundance: NA; j_gene: TRBJ2-2; v_gene: TRBV5-1; d_gene: TRBD2; CDR3aa: CASRIAGGQTGELFF; CDR3nt: TGCGCCAGCAGGATAGCGGGAGGGCAAACCGGGGAGCTGTTTTTT
abundance: once; j_gene: TRBJ2-1; v_gene: TRBV5-8; d_gene: NA; CDR3aa: CASNLNRGSPVFF; CDR3nt: TGTGCCAGCAACCTAAATCGGGGGAGCCCAGTTTTCTTC
abundance: NA; j_gene: TRBJ1-5; v_gene: TRBV18; d_gene: TRBD1; CDR3aa: CASSLTGGNQPQHF; CDR3nt: TGTGCCAGCTCACTGACAGGGGGGAATCAGCCCCAGCATTTT
abundance: NA; j_gene: TRBJ2-5; v_gene: TRBV5-1; d_gene: TRBD1; CDR3aa: CASSTGQGANRQETQYF; CDR3nt: TGCGCCAGCAGCACGGGACAGGGGGCGAATCGGCAAGAGACCCAGTACTTC
abundance: NA; j_gene: TRBJ2-7; v_gene: TRBV6-5; d_gene: NA; CDR3aa: CASSYSGSSYEQYF; CDR3nt: TGTGCCAGCAGTTACTCGGGGAGCTCCTACGAGCAGTACTTC
abundance: NA; j_gene: TRBJ1-5; v_gene: TRBV15; d_gene: NA; CDR3aa: CATSGGGSNQPQHF; CDR3nt: TGTGCCACCAGCGGGGGCGGTAGCAATCAGCCCCAGCATTTT
abundance: NA; j_gene: TRBJ1-4; v_gene: TRBV30; d_gene: NA; CDR3aa: CAWSPGGSTGEKLFF; CDR3nt: TGTGCCTGGAGCCCCGGAGGGTCCACAGGTGAAAAACTGTTTTTT
abundance: NA; j_gene: TRBJ1-2; v_gene: TRBV6-5; d_gene: TRBD1; CDR3aa: CASSPSRGPFVTF; CDR3nt: TGTGCCAGCAGTCCCTCCAGGGGGCCCTTTGTAACCTTC
abundance: NA; j_gene: TRBJ2-2; v_gene: TRBV7-9; d_gene: TRBD2; CDR3aa: CASSRLAGATGELFF; CDR3nt: TGTGCCAGCAGCAGACTAGCGGGAGCGACCGGGGAGCTGTTTTTT
abundance: once; j_gene: TRBJ1-2; v_gene: TRBV7-6; d_gene: NA; CDR3aa: CASSSVQGLGYTF; CDR3nt: TGTGCCAGCAGCTCAGTACAGGGTCTTGGCTACACCTTC
abundance: NA; j_gene: TRBJ2-1; v_gene: TRBV7-2; d_gene: TRBD1; CDR3aa: CASSSPGGYNEQFF; CDR3nt: TGTGCCAGCAGCTCACCAGGGGGCTACAATGAGCAGTTCTTC
abundance: NA; j_gene: TRBJ1-2; v_gene: TRBV7-9; d_gene: TRBD1; CDR3aa: CASSLDGDRVGYTF; CDR3nt: TGTGCCAGCAGCTTAGATGGGGACAGGGTCGGCTACACCTTC
abundance: NA; j_gene: TRBJ2-5; v_gene: TRBV6-5; d_gene: TRBD2; CDR3aa: CASSYGGVIRETQYF; CDR3nt: TGTGCCAGCAGTTACGGGGGGGTGATACGAGAGACCCAGTACTTC
abundance: NA; j_gene: TRBJ2-1; v_gene: TRBV4-3; d_gene: NA; CDR3aa: CASSQDLWSRNEQFF; CDR3nt: TGCGCCAGCAGCCAAGATCTATGGAGCCGCAATGAGCAGTTCTTC
abundance: NA; j_gene: TRBJ1-6; v_gene: TRBV2; d_gene: NA; CDR3aa: CASNYEGHYNSPLHF; CDR3nt: TGTGCCAGCAACTACGAAGGACACTATAATTCACCCCTCCACTTT
abundance: NA; j_gene: TRBJ1-1; v_gene: TRBV18; d_gene: NA; CDR3aa: CASSPSRQGSGTEAFF; CDR3nt: TGTGCCAGCTCCCCGAGCCGGCAGGGGTCGGGGACTGAAGCTTTCTTT
abundance: NA; j_gene: TRBJ2-7; v_gene: TRBV6-4; d_gene: TRBD2; CDR3aa: CASSDSGALAGVRYEQYF; CDR3nt: TGTGCCAGCAGTGATTCAGGGGCACTAGCGGGAGTTAGGTACGAGCAGTACTTC
abundance: NA; j_gene: TRBJ1-1; v_gene: TRBV4-3; d_gene: TRBD1; CDR3aa: CASSQDIQGATRTEAFF; CDR3nt: TGCGCCAGCAGCCAAGACATACAGGGGGCAACCCGGACTGAAGCTTTCTTT
abundance: once; j_gene: TRBJ1-1; v_gene: TRBV30; d_gene: NA; CDR3aa: CAWSGQSNTEAFF; CDR3nt: TGTGCCTGGAGTGGACAGAGTAACACTGAAGCTTTCTTT
abundance: NA; j_gene: TRBJ2-7; v_gene: TRBV4-2; d_gene: TRBD2; CDR3aa: CASSQAAVAGVSYEQYF; CDR3nt: TGTGCCAGCAGCCAAGCGGCGGTAGCGGGAGTGTCCTACGAGCAGTACTTC
abundance: NA; j_gene: TRBJ2-3; v_gene: TRBV4-3; d_gene: NA; CDR3aa: CASSQGSGIGDTQYF; CDR3nt: TGCGCCAGCAGCCAAGGAAGCGGAATCGGAGATACGCAGTATTTT
abundance: NA; j_gene: TRBJ2-3; v_gene: TRBV5-1; d_gene: TRBD2; CDR3aa: CASSLVLAGSDTQYF; CDR3nt: TGCGCCAGCAGCTTGGTTCTAGCGGGGAGCGATACGCAGTATTTT
abundance: NA; j_gene: TRBJ2-7; v_gene: TRBV6-5; d_gene: TRBD1; CDR3aa: CASRPGQGGAYEQYF; CDR3nt: TGTGCCAGCAGACCGGGACAGGGGGGCGCCTACGAGCAGTACTTC
abundance: NA; j_gene: TRBJ2-3; v_gene: TRBV6-1; d_gene: NA; CDR3aa: CASSENLYLPTDTQYF; CDR3nt: TGTGCCAGCAGTGAAAACCTTTACTTACCCACAGATACGCAGTATTTT
abundance: NA; j_gene: TRBJ1-1; v_gene: TRBV2; d_gene: NA; CDR3aa: CASRERVRMNTEAFF; CDR3nt: TGTGCCAGCAGGGAGCGGGTCCGAATGAACACTGAAGCTTTCTTT
abundance: NA; j_gene: TRBJ2-2; v_gene: TRBV11-3; d_gene: TRBD1; CDR3aa: CASSRFRGTGWPGELFF; CDR3nt: TGTGCCAGCAGCCGATTCCGGGGGACAGGGTGGCCCGGGGAGCTGTTTTTT
abundance: NA; j_gene: TRBJ2-1; v_gene: TRBV7-2; d_gene: TRBD2; CDR3aa: CASSLYTSGGANYNEQFF; CDR3nt: TGTGCCAGCAGCTTATATACTAGCGGGGGGGCGAACTACAATGAGCAGTTCTTC
abundance: NA; j_gene: TRBJ2-2; v_gene: TRBV5-1; d_gene: NA; CDR3aa: CASSLRQGKNTGELFF; CDR3nt: TGCGCCAGCAGCTTAAGGCAGGGGAAGAACACCGGGGAGCTGTTTTTT
abundance: NA; j_gene: TRBJ2-1; v_gene: TRBV4-1; d_gene: NA; CDR3aa: CASSQRTLARNEQFF; CDR3nt: TGCGCCAGCAGCCAACGCACACTAGCAAGAAATGAGCAGTTCTTC